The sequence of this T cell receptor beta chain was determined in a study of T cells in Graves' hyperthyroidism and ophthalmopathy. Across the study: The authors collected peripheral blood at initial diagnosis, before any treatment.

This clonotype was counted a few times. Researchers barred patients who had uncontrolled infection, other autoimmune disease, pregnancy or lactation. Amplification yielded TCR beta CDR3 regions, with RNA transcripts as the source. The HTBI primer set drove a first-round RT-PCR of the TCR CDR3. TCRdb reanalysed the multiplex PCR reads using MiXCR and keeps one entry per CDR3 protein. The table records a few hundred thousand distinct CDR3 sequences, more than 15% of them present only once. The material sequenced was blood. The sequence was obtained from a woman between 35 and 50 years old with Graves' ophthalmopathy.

CDR3 in DNA: TGTGCCAGCAGTGAAGTAGCTAACAATGAGCAGTTCTTC. Its translation: CASSEVANNEQFF. The rearrangement uses TRBV6-1 and TRBJ2-1; D gene uncertain. The CDR3 is made up of 13 amino acids. CDR1 is MNHNS, CDR2 SASEGT, per germline. Trimming cost V 1 base and J 5 bases, with 6 bases left between them.